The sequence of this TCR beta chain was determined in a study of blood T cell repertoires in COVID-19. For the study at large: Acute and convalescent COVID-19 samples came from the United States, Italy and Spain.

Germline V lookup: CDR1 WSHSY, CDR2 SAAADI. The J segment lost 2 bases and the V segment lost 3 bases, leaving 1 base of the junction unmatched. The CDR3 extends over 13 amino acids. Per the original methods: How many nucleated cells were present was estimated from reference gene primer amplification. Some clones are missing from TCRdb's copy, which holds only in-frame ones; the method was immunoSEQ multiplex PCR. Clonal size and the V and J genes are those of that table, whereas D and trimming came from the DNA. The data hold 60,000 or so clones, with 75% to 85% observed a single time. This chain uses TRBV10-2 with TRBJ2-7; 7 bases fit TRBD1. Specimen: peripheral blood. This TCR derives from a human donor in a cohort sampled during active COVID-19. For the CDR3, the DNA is TGCGCCAGCAGTGATGACAGGGCCTACGAGCAGTACTTC. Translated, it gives CASSDDRAYEQYF.